The entry that follows covers one TCR beta chain sequence. What it binds is unknown. This CDR3 has 12 amino acids. Germline V gene lookup returns CDR1 DFQATT and CDR2 SNEGSKA (reference sequence). V lost 3 bases and J 3 bases, leaving 9 bases between the germline ends. An equimolar mix of two oligonucleotides served as the beta constant-region primer for TRBC1 and TRBC2. Nested alpha and beta constant-region primers with the SP2 primer drove four PCR rounds on ligated cDNA. The cDNA 3' end received a ligated single-stranded oligonucleotide carrying the SP2 primer and a 12-nucleotide UMI. Using its own MiXCR run on the UMI-ligation and nested PCR reads, TCRdb lists one record per CDR3 protein. The table records more than 95,000 distinct CDR3 sequences, more than 12% of them present only once. The source of the sample is a study of naive and memory T cell subsets. The study, taken as a whole, reports: Diversity fell and Gini index rose from naive through CM, EM, EMRA. No ground truth validated the naive and memory repertoire findings. Especially in CD8 cells, naive repertoires contained a few larger clonotypes, possibly CD45RA-re-expressing memory cells.

The source is a human donor in good health. Sequenced input: naive CD8+ T cells from blood. V usage is TRBV20-1 and J usage is TRBJ2-7; D is uncertain. This CDR3 is CSARGLYYEQYF. The DNA for the CDR3 is TGCAGTGCTAGGGGTCTATACTACGAGCAGTACTTC.